The rows below give T cell receptor beta chains drawn from one sample of a study of spatial heterogeneity in lung cancer. TCRdb passed the 5' RACE reads through MiXCR, listing each CDR3 protein once. The profile shows a few thousand distinct CDR3 sequences, about 48% of them singletons. Specimen: lung tumor tissue, collected at surgery. These receptors all come from a male donor with early-stage non-small cell lung cancer. Each CDR3 is given with its conserved first and last residue. A D gene is named only where the DNA matches it firmly. The size of a clone is reported for some rows only, either as once, few or many, or as a class for expanded clones.

J gene: TRBJ2-5
V gene: TRBV9
clone size: .
D gene: TRBD1
CDR3 protein: CASSVGGRQGETQYF
CDR3 DNA: TGTGCCAGCAGCGTAGGTGGGAGACAGGGAGAGACCCAGTACTTC

J gene: TRBJ2-7
V gene: TRBV27
clone size: .
D gene: TRBD1
CDR3 protein: CASSFSLGQGANYEQYF
CDR3 DNA: TGTGCCAGCAGTTTCAGCTTGGGACAGGGGGCGAACTACGAGCAGTACTTC

J gene: TRBJ2-5
V gene: TRBV20-1
clone size: few
D gene: .
CDR3 protein: CSARDSGTGETQYF
CDR3 DNA: TGCAGTGCTAGAGATTCGGGGACTGGAGAGACCCAGTACTTC

J gene: TRBJ2-1
V gene: TRBV19
clone size: few
D gene: .
CDR3 protein: CASSIATSSYNEQFF
CDR3 DNA: TGTGCCAGTAGTATCGCCACGAGCTCCTACAATGAGCAGTTCTTC

J gene: TRBJ2-6
V gene: TRBV7-2
clone size: few
D gene: TRBD2
CDR3 protein: CASSLGLADSGANVLTF
CDR3 DNA: TGTGCCAGCAGTCTCGGACTAGCGGACTCTGGGGCCAACGTCCTGACTTTC

J gene: TRBJ2-4
V gene: TRBV6-1
clone size: few
D gene: .
CDR3 protein: CASSALPQGNIQYF
CDR3 DNA: TGTGCCAGCAGCGCATTACCACAGGGAAACATTCAGTACTTC

J gene: TRBJ2-7
V gene: TRBV3-1
clone size: .
D gene: .
CDR3 protein: CASSQTLGEQYF
CDR3 DNA: TGTGCCAGCAGCCAAACCCTAGGCGAGCAGTACTTC

J gene: TRBJ2-5
V gene: TRBV5-6
clone size: .
D gene: .
CDR3 protein: CASSLGTGRTETQYF
CDR3 DNA: TGTGCCAGCAGCTTGGGAACAGGGAGGACGGAGACCCAGTACTTC

J gene: TRBJ2-3
V gene: TRBV4-2
clone size: .
D gene: TRBD2
CDR3 protein: CASSRTGTSGTGTDTQYF
CDR3 DNA: TGTGCCAGCAGCCGAACCGGGACTAGCGGAACTGGCACAGATACGCAGTATTTT

J gene: TRBJ1-1
V gene: TRBV7-9
clone size: .
D gene: .
CDR3 protein: CASSPYPAGTAEAFF
CDR3 DNA: TGTGCCAGCAGCCCTTATCCCGCGGGGACCGCTGAAGCTTTCTTT